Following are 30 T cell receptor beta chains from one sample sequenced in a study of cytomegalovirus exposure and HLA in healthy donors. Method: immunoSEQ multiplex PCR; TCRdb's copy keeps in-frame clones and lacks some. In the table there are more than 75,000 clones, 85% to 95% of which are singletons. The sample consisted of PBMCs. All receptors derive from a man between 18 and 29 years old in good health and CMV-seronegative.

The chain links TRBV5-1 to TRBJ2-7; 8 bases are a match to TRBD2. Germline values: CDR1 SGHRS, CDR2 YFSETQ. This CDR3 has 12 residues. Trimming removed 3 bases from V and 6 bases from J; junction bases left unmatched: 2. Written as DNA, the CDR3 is TGCGCCAGCAGCTCGGGGGGGCTCGAGCAGTACTTC. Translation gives CASSSGGLEQYF.

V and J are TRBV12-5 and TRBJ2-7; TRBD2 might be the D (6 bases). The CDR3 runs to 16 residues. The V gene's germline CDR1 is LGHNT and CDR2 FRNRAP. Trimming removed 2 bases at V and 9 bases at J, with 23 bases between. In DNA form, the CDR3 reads TGTGCTAGTGGTTTGCCCCAGAAGGATCGCCCCGGGGGGCAGTACTTC. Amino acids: CASGLPQKDRPGGQYF.

CDR3 bases: TGTGCCAGCAGCTTAGATTGGCCGGGGAGCAATCAGCCCCAGCATTTT. The encoded protein is CASSLDWPGSNQPQHF. The chain uses TRBV7-9 and TRBJ1-5; D ambiguous. CDR3 size: 16 residues. Germline V gene data show CDR1 as SEHNR and CDR2 as FQNEAQ (reference sequence). V was cut by 1 base and J by 1 base, with 11 bases left in between. Filled out from reference TRBV7-9 and TRBJ1-5, the complete variable domain reads DTGVSQNPRHKITKRGQNVTFRCDPISEHNRLYWYRQTLGQGPEFLTYFQNEAQLEKSRLLSDRFSAERPKGSFSTLEIQRTEQGDSAMYLCASSLDWPGSNQPQHFGDGTRLSIL.

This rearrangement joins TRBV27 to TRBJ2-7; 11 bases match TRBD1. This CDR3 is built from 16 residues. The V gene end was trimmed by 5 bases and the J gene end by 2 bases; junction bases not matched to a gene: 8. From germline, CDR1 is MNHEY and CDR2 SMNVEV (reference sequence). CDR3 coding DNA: TGTGCCAGCAGTCCGCTCGGGACAGGGGGACCCTACGAGCAGTACTTC. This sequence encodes CASSPLGTGGPYEQYF.

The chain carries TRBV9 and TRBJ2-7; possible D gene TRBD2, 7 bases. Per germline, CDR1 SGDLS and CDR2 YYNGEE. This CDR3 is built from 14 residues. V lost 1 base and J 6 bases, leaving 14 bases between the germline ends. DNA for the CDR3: TGTGCCAGCAGCGTATTACAGGGCGGGAGCGAGCAGTACTTC. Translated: CASSVLQGGSEQYF.

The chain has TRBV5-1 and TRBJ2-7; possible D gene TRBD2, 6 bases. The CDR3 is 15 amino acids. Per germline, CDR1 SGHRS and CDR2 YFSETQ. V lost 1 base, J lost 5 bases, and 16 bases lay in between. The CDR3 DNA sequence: TGCGCCAGCAGCTTGAGCGGGTACGATTATAACGAGCAGTACTTC. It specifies CASSLSGYDYNEQYF.

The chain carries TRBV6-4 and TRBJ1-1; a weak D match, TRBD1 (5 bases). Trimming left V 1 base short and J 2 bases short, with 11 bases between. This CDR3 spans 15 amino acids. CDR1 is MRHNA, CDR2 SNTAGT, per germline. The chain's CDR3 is CASSDLPGGNTEAFF. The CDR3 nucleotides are TGTGCCAGCAGTGACTTGCCGGGGGGAAACACTGAAGCTTTCTTT.

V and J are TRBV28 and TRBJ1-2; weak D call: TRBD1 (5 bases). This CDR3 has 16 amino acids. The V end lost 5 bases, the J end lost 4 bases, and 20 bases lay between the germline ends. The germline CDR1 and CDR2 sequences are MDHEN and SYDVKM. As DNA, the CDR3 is TGTGCCAGCAGTACGGGGGTGGGACCGGCAGTCTATGGCTACACCTTC. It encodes CASSTGVGPAVYGYTF.

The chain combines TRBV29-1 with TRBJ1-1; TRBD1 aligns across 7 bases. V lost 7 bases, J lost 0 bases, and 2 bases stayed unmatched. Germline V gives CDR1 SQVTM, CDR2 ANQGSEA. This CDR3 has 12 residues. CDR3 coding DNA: TGCAGCGCCGGGACAGTGAACACTGAAGCTTTCTTT. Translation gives CSAGTVNTEAFF.

CDR3 DNA: TGTGCCAGCAGTTTTAGCGGGGGGACCCAAGAGACCCAGTACTTC. Its protein product is CASSFSGGTQETQYF. The J gene is TRBJ2-5, the V gene TRBV11-2, with 10 bases fitting TRBD2. V was clipped by 6 bases and J by 1 base; unmatched bases: 5. In germline, CDR1 is SGHAT, CDR2 FQNNGV. The CDR3 contains 15 residues.

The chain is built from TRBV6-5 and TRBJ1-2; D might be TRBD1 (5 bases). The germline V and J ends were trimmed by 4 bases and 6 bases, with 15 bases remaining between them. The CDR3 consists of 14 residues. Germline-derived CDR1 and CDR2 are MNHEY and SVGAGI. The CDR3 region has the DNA TGTGCCAGCAGTTTCAGGGTCGGAGTGGATGGCTACACCTTC. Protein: CASSFRVGVDGYTF.

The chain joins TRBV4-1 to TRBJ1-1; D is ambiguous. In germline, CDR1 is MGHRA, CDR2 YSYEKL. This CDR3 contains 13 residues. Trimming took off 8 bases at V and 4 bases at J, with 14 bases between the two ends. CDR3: CASSRTGSTEAFF. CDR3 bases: TGCGCCAGCTCTAGGACGGGGAGCACTGAAGCTTTCTTT.

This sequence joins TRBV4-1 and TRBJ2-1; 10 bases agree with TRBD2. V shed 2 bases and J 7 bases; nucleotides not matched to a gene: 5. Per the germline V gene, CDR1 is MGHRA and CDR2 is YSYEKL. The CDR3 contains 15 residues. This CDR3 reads CASSQTSGDYNEQFF. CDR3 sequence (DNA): TGCGCCAGCAGCCAAACTAGCGGGGATTATAATGAGCAGTTCTTC.

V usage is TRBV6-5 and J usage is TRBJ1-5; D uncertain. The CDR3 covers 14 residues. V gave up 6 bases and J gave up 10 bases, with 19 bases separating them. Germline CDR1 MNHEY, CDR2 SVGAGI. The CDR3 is CASRKVGGLDPQHF. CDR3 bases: TGTGCCAGCAGGAAAGTCGGCGGACTCGATCCCCAGCATTTT.

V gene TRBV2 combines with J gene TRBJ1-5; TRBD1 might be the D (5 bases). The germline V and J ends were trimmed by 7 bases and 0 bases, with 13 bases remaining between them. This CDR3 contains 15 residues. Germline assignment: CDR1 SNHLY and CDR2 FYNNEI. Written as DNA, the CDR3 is TGTGCCAGCACTGGAGACAGCTCTAGCAATCAGCCCCAGCATTTT. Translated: CASTGDSSSNQPQHF.

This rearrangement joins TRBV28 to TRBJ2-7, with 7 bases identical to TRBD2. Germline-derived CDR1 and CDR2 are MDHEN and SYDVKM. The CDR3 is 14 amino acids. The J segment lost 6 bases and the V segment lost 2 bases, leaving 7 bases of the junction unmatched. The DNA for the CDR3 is TGTGCCAGCAGTTTAGTGGGCGGGAGACTCGAGCAGTACTTC. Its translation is CASSLVGGRLEQYF.

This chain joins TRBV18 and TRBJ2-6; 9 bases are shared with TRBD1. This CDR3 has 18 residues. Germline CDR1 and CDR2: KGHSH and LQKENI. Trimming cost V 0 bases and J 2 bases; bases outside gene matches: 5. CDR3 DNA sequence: TGTGCCAGCTCACCACCGGGGACAGGGAGGCCTGGGGCCAACGTCCTGACTTTC. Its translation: CASSPPGTGRPGANVLTF. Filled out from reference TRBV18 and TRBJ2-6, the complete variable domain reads NAGVMQNPRHLVRRRGQEARLRCSPMKGHSHVYWYRQLPEEGLKFMVYLQKENIIDESGMPKERFSAEFPKEGPSILRIQQVVRGDSAAYFCASSPPGTGRPGANVLTFGAGSRLTVL.

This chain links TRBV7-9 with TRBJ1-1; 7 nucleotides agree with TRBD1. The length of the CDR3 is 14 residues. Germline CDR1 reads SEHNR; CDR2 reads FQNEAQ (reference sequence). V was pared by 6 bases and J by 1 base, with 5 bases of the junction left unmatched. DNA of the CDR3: TGTGCCAGCAGGGGGGGACAGACGAACACTGAAGCTTTCTTT. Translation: CASRGGQTNTEAFF.

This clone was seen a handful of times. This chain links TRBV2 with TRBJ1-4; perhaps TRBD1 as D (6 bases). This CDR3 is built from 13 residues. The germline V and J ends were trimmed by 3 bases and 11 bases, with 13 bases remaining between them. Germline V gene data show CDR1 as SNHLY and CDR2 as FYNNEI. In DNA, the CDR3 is TGTGCCAGCAGTGAGGAGGACAGAGGGAAACTGTTTTTT. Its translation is CASSEEDRGKLFF.

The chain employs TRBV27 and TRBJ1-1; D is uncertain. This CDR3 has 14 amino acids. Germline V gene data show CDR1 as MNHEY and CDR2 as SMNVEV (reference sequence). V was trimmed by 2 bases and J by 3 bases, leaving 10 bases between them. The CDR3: CASSLDEGYTEAFF. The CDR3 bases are TGTGCCAGCAGTTTAGATGAGGGATACACTGAAGCTTTCTTT.

The CDR3 sequence: CASSYGRGSSGNTIYF. The CDR3 DNA sequence: TGTGCCAGCAGTTACGGGCGCGGGAGCTCTGGAAACACCATATATTTT. The gene calls are TRBV6-5 and TRBJ1-3; unclear D gene. Trimming shortened V by 2 bases and J by 0 bases, and 11 bases separated the two germline ends. This CDR3 spans 16 amino acids. Germline CDR1 MNHEY, CDR2 SVGAGI.

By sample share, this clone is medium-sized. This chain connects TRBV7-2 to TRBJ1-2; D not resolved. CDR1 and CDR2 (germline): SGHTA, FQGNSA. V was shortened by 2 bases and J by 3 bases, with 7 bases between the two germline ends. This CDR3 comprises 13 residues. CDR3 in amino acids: CASSLSGDYGYTF. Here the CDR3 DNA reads TGTGCCAGCAGCTTATCCGGGGACTATGGCTACACCTTC.

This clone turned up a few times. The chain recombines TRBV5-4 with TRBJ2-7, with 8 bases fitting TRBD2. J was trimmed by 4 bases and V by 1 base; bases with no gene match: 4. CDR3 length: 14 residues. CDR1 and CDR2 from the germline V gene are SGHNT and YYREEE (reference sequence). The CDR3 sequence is CASSLTAGAYEQYF. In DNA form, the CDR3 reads TGTGCCAGCAGCTTGACAGCGGGAGCGTACGAGCAGTACTTC.

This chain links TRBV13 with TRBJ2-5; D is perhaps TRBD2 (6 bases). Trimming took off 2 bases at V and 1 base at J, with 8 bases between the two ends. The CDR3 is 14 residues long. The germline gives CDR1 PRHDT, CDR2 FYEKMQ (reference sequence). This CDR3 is CASSLRGSQETQYF. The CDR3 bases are TGTGCCAGCAGCTTACGGGGGAGCCAAGAGACCCAGTACTTC.

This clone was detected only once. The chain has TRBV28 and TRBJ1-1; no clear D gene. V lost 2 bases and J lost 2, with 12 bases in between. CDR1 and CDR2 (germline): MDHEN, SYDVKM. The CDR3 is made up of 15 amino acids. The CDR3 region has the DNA TGTGCCAGCAGTTTAATACCGCAGGATAACACTGAAGCTTTCTTT. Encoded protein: CASSLIPQDNTEAFF.

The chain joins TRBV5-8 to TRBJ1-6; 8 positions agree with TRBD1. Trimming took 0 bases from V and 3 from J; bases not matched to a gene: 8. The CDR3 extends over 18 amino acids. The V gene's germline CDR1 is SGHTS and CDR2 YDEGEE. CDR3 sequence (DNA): TGTGCCAGCAGCTTGGCCGGGACAGGCGGCTACTATAATTCACCCCTCCACTTT. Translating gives CASSLAGTGGYYNSPLHF.

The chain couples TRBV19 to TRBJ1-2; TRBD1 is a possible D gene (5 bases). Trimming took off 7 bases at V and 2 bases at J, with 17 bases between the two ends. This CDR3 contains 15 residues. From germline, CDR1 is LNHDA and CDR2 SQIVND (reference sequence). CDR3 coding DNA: TGTGCCAGTAACTACGATGTCAGGGCGAACTATGGCTACACCTTC. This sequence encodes CASNYDVRANYGYTF.

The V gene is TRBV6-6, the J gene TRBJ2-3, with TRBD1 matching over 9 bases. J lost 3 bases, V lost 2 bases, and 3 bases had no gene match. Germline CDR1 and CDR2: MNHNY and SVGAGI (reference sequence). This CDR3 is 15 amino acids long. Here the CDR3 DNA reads TGTGCCAGCAGTTACCGGGACAGGGTAACAGATACGCAGTATTTT. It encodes CASSYRDRVTDTQYF.

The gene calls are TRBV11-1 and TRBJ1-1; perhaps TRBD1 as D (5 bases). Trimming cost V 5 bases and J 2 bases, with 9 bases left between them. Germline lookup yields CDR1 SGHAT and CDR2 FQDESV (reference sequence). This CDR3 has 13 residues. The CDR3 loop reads CASSGGTNTEAFF. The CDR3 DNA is TGTGCCAGCAGCGGCGGGACCAACACTGAAGCTTTCTTT.

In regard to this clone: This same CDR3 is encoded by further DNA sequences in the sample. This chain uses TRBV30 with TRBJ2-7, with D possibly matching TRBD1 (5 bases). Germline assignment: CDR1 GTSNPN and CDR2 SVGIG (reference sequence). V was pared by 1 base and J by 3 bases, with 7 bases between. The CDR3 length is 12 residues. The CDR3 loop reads CAWSGRGYEQYF. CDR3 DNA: TGTGCCTGGAGTGGTAGGGGCTACGAGCAGTACTTC.